Below, 12 T cell receptor beta chains from the same sample are listed, as sequenced in a study of identical twins. One entry per CDR3 protein results from TCRdb running MiXCR on the 5' RACE reads. The sample lists 400,000 to 500,000 distinct CDR3 sequences; about a fifth were seen once. Specimen: naive T cells sorted from blood. The receptors come from a man aged 45 to 65 in good health.

The chain couples TRBV7-9 to TRBJ2-6, with 7 bases lining up with TRBD1. CDR1 is SEHNR, CDR2 FQNEAQ, per germline (reference sequence). This CDR3 has 16 residues. Trimming removed 5 bases from V and 2 bases from J; junction bases left unmatched: 6. The CDR3 DNA reads as TGTGCCAGCAGCCGGGACAGTTCAACTGGGGCCAACGTCCTGACTTTC. It is translated as CASSRDSSTGANVLTF.

The chain uses TRBV3-1 and TRBJ1-1; TRBD1 matches at 7 bases. The CDR3 is made up of 14 amino acids. Trimming cost V 4 bases and J 9 bases; bases outside gene matches: 11. CDR1 and CDR2 (germline): LGHDT, YNNKEL (reference sequence). The CDR3 DNA sequence: TGTGCCAGCAGCCGAGGAGACAGGGCGGGTAAAGCTTTCTTT. It yields the protein CASSRGDRAGKAFF.

This clonotype showed up just a few times. This chain links TRBV4-2 with TRBJ2-7; 11 bases agree with TRBD2. The CDR3 runs to 18 residues. Germline V CDR1 and CDR2: LGHNA, YNFKEQ. The V gene end was trimmed by 1 base and the J gene end by 0 bases; junction bases not matched to a gene: 8. CDR3 DNA: TGTGCCAGCAGCCAAGGTCTAGCGGGAGGACCGAGCTCCTACGAGCAGTACTTC. Translation gives CASSQGLAGGPSSYEQYF.

In this sample, this clonotype turned up a few times. The chain employs TRBV30 and TRBJ1-4, with D unclear. The ends were cut back, 6 bases at V and 11 bases at J, with 13 bases in the middle. This CDR3 is 11 amino acids long. CDR1 and CDR2 from the germline V gene are GTSNPN and SVGIG (reference sequence). CDR3 sequence (DNA): TGTGCCTGTCACATCGGGTGGAAACTGTTTTTT. Amino acid sequence: CACHIGWKLFF.

This clonotype occurred many times. The V and J genes are TRBV6-5 and TRBJ2-7, with 8 bases fitting TRBD2. Germline V CDR1 and CDR2: MNHEY, SVGAGI. V gave up 0 bases and J gave up 6 bases; unmatched junction bases: 7. The CDR3 has 15 amino acids. The CDR3 DNA reads as TGTGCCAGCAGTTACTCCACTGGCGCGGGGGGCGAGCAGTACTTC. This encodes CASSYSTGAGGEQYF.

The table lists this clonotype with many counts. This CDR3 reads CAISPLTGGNTGELFF. DNA for the CDR3: TGTGCCATCAGCCCCCTAACAGGGGGTAACACCGGGGAGCTGTTTTTT. V usage is TRBV10-3 and J usage is TRBJ2-2; TRBD1 agrees at 8 bases. The CDR3 is 16 amino acids. V shed 6 bases and J 2 bases; nucleotides not matched to a gene: 8. Germline CDR1 ENHRY, CDR2 SYGVKD.

This rearrangement joins TRBV29-1 to TRBJ2-7; no firm D call. The CDR3 extends over 17 amino acids. Looked up from germline, CDR1 is SQVTM and CDR2 is ANQGSEA. V gave up 3 bases and J gave up 3 bases, with 24 bases separating them. CDR3 bases: TGCAGCGTTGATGGCTTACCGGGCCTTAAAGTGGACTACGAGCAGTACTTC. This sequence encodes CSVDGLPGLKVDYEQYF.

This clonotype was seen ten or more times. The gene calls are TRBV29-1 and TRBJ2-2; 7 bases fit TRBD1. Looked up from germline, CDR1 is SQVTM and CDR2 is ANQGSEA. This CDR3 region has 13 residues. The V and J ends lost 5 bases and 4 bases, in that order; junction bases with no gene match: 4. CDR3 sequence (DNA): TGCAGCGTTATCTCAGGGGGCACCGGGGAGCTGTTTTTT. Its protein is CSVISGGTGELFF.

This clonotype was counted a few times. This rearrangement joins TRBV28 to TRBJ2-7; 9 nucleotides agree with TRBD1. The CDR3 loop spans 16 amino acids. Germline CDR1 and CDR2: MDHEN and SYDVKM. Trimming at V came to 2 bases and at J to 3 bases, leaving 8 bases not matched to a gene. Here the CDR3 DNA reads TGTGCCAGCAGTTTACTTCCCGGGACAGGGCGCTACGAGCAGTACTTC. As protein: CASSLLPGTGRYEQYF. Full variable domain (rest looked up from reference TRBV28 and TRBJ2-7): DVKVTQSSRYLVKRTGEKVFLECVQDMDHENMFWYRQDPGLGLRLIYFSYDVKMKEKGDIPEGYSVSREKKERFSLILESASTNQTSMYLCASSLLPGTGRYEQYFGPGTRLTVT.

This clonotype was counted many times. V usage is TRBV15 and J usage is TRBJ1-5; D gene unclear. CDR1 is LNHNV and CDR2 is YYDKDF in the germline V gene (reference sequence). The CDR3 contains 16 residues. V was clipped by 0 bases and J by 1 base, with 10 bases between them. The CDR3 loop is CATSRESRLSNQPQHF. The CDR3 DNA is TGTGCCACCAGCAGAGAGAGCAGATTGAGCAATCAGCCCCAGCATTTT.

The table lists this clonotype with a few counts. The CDR3 loop is CASRETGGVYGYTF. The DNA for the CDR3 is TGTGCCAGCAGGGAAACAGGGGGCGTCTATGGCTACACCTTC. V gene TRBV12-3 or TRBV12-4 combines with J gene TRBJ1-2; 9 bases match TRBD1. There are 14 residues in the CDR3. The ends lost 6 bases at V and 4 bases at J; junction bases unmatched: 6.

This clonotype appeared many times. V and J are TRBV7-8 and TRBJ2-1, with D unresolved. This CDR3 has 15 amino acids. Trimming removed 0 bases at V and 7 bases at J, with 13 bases between. The V gene's germline CDR1 is SGHVS and CDR2 FQNEAQ. CDR3 DNA sequence: TGTGCCAGCAGCTTAGCGTCCGGAGTCCAGAATGAGCAGTTCTTC. It translates to CASSLASGVQNEQFF.